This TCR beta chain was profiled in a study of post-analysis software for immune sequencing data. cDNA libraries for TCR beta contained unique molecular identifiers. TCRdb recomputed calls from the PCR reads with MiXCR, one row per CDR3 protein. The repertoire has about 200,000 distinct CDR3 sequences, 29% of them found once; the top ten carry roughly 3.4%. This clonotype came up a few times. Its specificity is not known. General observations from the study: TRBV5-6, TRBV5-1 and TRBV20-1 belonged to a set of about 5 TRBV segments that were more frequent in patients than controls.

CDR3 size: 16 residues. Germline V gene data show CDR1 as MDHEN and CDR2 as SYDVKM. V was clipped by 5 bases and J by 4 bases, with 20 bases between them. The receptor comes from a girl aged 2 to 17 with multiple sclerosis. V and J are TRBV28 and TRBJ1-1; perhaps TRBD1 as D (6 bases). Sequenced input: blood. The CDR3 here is CASSVRTALASTEAFF. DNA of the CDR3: TGTGCCAGCAGTGTTAGGACAGCCTTAGCAAGCACTGAAGCTTTCTTT. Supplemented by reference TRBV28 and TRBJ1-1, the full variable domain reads DVKVTQSSRYLVKRTGEKVFLECVQDMDHENMFWYRQDPGLGLRLIYFSYDVKMKEKGDIPEGYSVSREKKERFSLILESASTNQTSMYLCASSVRTALASTEAFFGQGTRLTVV.